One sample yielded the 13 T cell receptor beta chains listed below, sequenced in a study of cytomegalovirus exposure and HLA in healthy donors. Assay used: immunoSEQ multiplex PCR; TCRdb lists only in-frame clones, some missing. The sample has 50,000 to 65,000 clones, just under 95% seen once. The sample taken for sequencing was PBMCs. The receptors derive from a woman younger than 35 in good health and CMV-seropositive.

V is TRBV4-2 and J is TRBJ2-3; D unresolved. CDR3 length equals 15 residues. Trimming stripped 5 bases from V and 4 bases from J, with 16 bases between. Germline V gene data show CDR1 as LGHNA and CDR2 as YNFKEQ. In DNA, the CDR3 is TGTGCCAGCAGCTCCCAGCCCCTAGGTGCAGATACGCAGTATTTT. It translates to CASSSQPLGADTQYF.

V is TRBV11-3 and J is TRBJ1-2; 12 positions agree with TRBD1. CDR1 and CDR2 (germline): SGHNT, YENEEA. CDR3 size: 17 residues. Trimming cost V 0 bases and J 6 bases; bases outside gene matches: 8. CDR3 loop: CASSLEEEGTGGDGYTF. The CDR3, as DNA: TGTGCCAGCAGCTTAGAGGAAGAGGGGACAGGGGGCGATGGCTACACCTTC.

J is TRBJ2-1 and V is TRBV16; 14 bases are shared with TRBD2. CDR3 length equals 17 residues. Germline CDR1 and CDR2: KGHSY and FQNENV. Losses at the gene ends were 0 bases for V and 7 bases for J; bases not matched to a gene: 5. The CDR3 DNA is TGTGCCAGCAGCCAATCTGGGACTAGCGGGGGATCGAATGAGCAGTTCTTC. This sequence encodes CASSQSGTSGGSNEQFF. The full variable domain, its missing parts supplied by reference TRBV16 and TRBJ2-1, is GEEVAQTPKHLVRGEGQKAKLYCAPIKGHSYVFWYQQVLKNEFKFLISFQNENVFDETGMPKERFSAKCLPNSPCSLEIQATKLEDSAVYFCASSQSGTSGGSNEQFFGPGTRLTVL.

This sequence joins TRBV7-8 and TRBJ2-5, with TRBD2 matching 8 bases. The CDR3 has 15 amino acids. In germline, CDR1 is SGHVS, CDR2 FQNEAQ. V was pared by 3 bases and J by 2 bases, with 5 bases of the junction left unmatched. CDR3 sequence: CASSFPSGGQETQYF. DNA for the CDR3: TGTGCCAGCAGCTTCCCCAGCGGGGGTCAAGAGACCCAGTACTTC.

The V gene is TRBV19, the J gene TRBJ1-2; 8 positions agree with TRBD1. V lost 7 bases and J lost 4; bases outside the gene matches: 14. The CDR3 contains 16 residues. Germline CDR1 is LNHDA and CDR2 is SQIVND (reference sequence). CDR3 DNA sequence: TGTGCCAGTACACCGGGACAGGATGCGTTGGGCTATGGCTACACCTTC. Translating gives CASTPGQDALGYGYTF.

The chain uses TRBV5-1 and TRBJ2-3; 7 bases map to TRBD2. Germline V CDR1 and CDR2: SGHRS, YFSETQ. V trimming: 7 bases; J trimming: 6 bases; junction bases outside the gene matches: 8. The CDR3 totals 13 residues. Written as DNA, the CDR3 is TGCGCCAGCGCGCTAGCGGAGGGGGATACGCAGTATTTT. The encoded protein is CASALAEGDTQYF.

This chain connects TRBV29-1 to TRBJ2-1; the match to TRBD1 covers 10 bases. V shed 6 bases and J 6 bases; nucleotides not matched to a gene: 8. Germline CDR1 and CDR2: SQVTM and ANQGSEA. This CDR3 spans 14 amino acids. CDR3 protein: CSVVRTGGPNEQFF. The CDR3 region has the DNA TGCAGCGTCGTCCGGACAGGGGGGCCCAATGAGCAGTTCTTC.

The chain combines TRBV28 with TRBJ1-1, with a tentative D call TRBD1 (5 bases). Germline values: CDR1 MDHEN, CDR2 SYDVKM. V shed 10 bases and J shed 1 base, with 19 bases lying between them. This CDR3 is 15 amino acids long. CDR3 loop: CATREGRRGNTEAFF. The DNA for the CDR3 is TGTGCCACCAGGGAGGGCCGAAGGGGGAACACTGAAGCTTTCTTT.

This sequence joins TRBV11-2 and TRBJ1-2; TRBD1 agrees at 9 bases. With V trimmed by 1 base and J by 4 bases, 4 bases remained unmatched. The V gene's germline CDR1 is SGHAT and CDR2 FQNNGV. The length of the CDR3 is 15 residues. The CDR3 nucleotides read TGTGCCAGCAGCTTAGGTCCGGGACAGGGCTATGGCTACACCTTC. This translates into CASSLGPGQGYGYTF.

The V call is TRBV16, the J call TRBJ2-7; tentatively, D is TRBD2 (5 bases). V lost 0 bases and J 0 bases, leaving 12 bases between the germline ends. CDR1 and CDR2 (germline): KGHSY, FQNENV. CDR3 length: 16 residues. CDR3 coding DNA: TGTGCCAGCAGCCAATCGAGACCGGGGATCTCCTACGAGCAGTACTTC. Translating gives CASSQSRPGISYEQYF.

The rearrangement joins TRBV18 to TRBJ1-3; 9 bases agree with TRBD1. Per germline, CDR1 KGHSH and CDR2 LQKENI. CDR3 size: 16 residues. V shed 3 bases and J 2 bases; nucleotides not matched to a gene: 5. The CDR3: CASSPIQGATGNTIYF. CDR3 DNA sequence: TGTGCCAGCTCACCTATACAGGGGGCGACTGGAAACACCATATATTTT.

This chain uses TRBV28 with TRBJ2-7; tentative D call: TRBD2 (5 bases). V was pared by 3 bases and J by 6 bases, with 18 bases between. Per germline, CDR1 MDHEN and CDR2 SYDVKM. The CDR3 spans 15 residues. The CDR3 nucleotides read TGTGCCAGCAGTTTCGGGTTAAGCGGTATTGGCGAGCAGTACTTC. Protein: CASSFGLSGIGEQYF.

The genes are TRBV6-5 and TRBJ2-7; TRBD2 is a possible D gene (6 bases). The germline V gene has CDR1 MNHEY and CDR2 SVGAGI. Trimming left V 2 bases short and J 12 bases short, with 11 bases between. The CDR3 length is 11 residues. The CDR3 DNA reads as TGTGCCAGCAGTTACGGAGGGTGGCGGTACTTC. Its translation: CASSYGGWRYF.